A single sample gave rise to the 24 T cell receptor beta chains below, sequenced in a study of beta chain features in type 1 diabetes. Reverse transcribing all isolated RNA meant expressed TCRB transcripts were sequenced. The table came from immunoSEQ multiplex PCR; TCRdb's copy has only in-frame clones and leaves some out. This repertoire shows about 900,000 clones, roughly 15% found once; its top ten account for about 0.02%. The sequenced sample consisted of naive CD4+ T cells from blood. The receptors come from a woman between 18 and 29 years old in good health.

This clone came up a few times. V usage is TRBV2 and J usage is TRBJ1-5; 8 nucleotides line up with TRBD1. V dropped 4 bases and J dropped 6; count of bases not matched to a gene: 2. Germline V CDR1 and CDR2: SNHLY, FYNNEI. The CDR3 consists of 13 residues. CDR3 bases: TGTGCCAGCAGTGGACAGGGGCGTCAGCCCCAGCATTTT. This encodes CASSGQGRQPQHF.

The chain joins TRBV28 to TRBJ2-5, with a weak D call TRBD1 (6 bases). This CDR3 spans 13 amino acids. V shed 6 bases and J shed 3 bases, with 11 bases lying between them. Germline loops: CDR1 MDHEN, CDR2 SYDVKM. CDR3 in amino acids: CASSQQGEETQYF. The CDR3, as DNA: TGTGCCAGCAGCCAACAGGGAGAAGAGACCCAGTACTTC. The variable domain in full, with the rest retrieved from reference TRBV28 and TRBJ2-5, is DVKVTQSSRYLVKRTGEKVFLECVQDMDHENMFWYRQDPGLGLRLIYFSYDVKMKEKGDIPEGYSVSREKKERFSLILESASTNQTSMYLCASSQQGEETQYFGPGTRLLVL.

This chain connects TRBV28 to TRBJ2-7; 11 bases fit TRBD2. This CDR3 is 16 amino acids long. Germline V gene lookup returns CDR1 MDHEN and CDR2 SYDVKM. V was pared by 6 bases and J by 6 bases, with 13 bases of the junction left unmatched. The CDR3 coding sequence is TGTGCCAGCAGGCCCCCCTCGACTAGCGGGAAGTTCGAGCAGTACTTC. Protein product: CASRPPSTSGKFEQYF.

This clone came up a few times. J is TRBJ1-1 and V is TRBV28; D is perhaps TRBD1 (5 bases). V was pared by 1 base and J by 2 bases, with 17 bases between. The CDR3 is 17 residues long. Germline values: CDR1 MDHEN, CDR2 SYDVKM. The CDR3 region has the DNA TGTGCCAGCAGTTTATACTTCGTGGGACGAGATAACACTGAAGCTTTCTTT. This sequence encodes CASSLYFVGRDNTEAFF.

The chain has TRBV18 and TRBJ2-1; the D gene is possibly TRBD2 (5 bases). This CDR3 has 16 amino acids. Trimming took 6 bases from V and 1 from J, leaving 16 bases between them. CDR1 is KGHSH, CDR2 LQKENI, per germline. The CDR3 loop reads CASSPPLATSYNEQFF. As DNA, the CDR3 is TGTGCCAGCTCCCCTCCGCTAGCTACTTCCTACAATGAGCAGTTCTTC. Together with reference TRBV18 and TRBJ2-1, the CDR3 gives the full variable domain: NAGVMQNPRHLVRRRGQEARLRCSPMKGHSHVYWYRQLPEEGLKFMVYLQKENIIDESGMPKERFSAEFPKEGPSILRIQQVVRGDSAAYFCASSPPLATSYNEQFFGPGTRLTVL.

Worth noting for this clone: The junction does not match germline at one end; this may be a read error. The V call is TRBV7-9, the J call TRBJ2-6, with D uncertain. Looked up from germline, CDR1 is SEHNR and CDR2 is FQNEAQ (reference sequence). The CDR3 extends over 15 amino acids. The CDR3 spells CASSQDPSGANVLTF. CDR3 bases: TGCGCCAGCAGCCAAGATCCCTCTGGGGCCAACGTCCTGACTTTC.

This rearrangement joins TRBV6-6 to TRBJ2-7; 8 nucleotides agree with TRBD2. In germline, CDR1 is MNHNY, CDR2 SVGAGI (reference sequence). The CDR3 consists of 14 residues. Losses at the gene ends were 6 bases for V and 6 bases for J; bases not matched to a gene: 10. CDR3 sequence (DNA): TGTGCCAGCAGCCCGGGACTAGTATCAGGCGAGCAGTACTTC. This codes for CASSPGLVSGEQYF.

The V and J genes are TRBV28 and TRBJ2-2, with D unclear. The V and J ends lost 7 bases and 4 bases respectively, with 19 bases between them. This CDR3 contains 16 residues. Looked up from germline, CDR1 is MDHEN and CDR2 is SYDVKM. CDR3 sequence: CASTPDRHIGTGELFF. CDR3 nucleotide sequence: TGTGCCAGCACCCCTGACCGCCATATCGGCACCGGGGAGCTGTTTTTT.

This clone was detected only a few times. This chain joins TRBV18 and TRBJ2-7, with 11 bases aligning to TRBD2. J lost 3 bases, V lost 1 base, and 5 bases had no gene match. The germline V gene encodes CDR1 KGHSH and CDR2 LQKENI. The CDR3 spans 16 residues. The CDR3 nucleotides are TGTGCCAGCTCACCACGCGTAACTAGCGGGAGCTACGAGCAGTACTTC. Translating gives CASSPRVTSGSYEQYF.

This clone was counted between two and nine times. The gene calls are TRBV29-1 and TRBJ1-2; D unclear. Germline V CDR1 and CDR2: SQVTM, ANQGSEA. CDR3 length: 11 residues. The V and J ends lost 7 bases and 7 bases respectively, with 13 bases between them. The CDR3 here is CSAEPGSGYTF. CDR3 bases: TGCAGCGCAGAGCCCGGGAGTGGCTACACCTTC.

The gene calls are TRBV19 and TRBJ1-5; possibly TRBD1 for D (6 bases). Trimming took off 2 bases at V and 6 bases at J, with 17 bases between the two ends. This CDR3 spans 16 amino acids. Germline CDR1 and CDR2: LNHDA and SQIVND (reference sequence). The CDR3 DNA sequence: TGTGCCAGTAGTATATTCGGACTGACAGGAGGTCAGCCCCAGCATTTT. This codes for CASSIFGLTGGQPQHF.

Only a few counts were recorded for this clone. V and J are TRBV7-2 and TRBJ1-2; perhaps TRBD1 as D (5 bases). This CDR3 is 15 amino acids long. Trimming pared 3 bases from V and 2 bases from J, leaving 13 bases between. Per the germline V gene, CDR1 is SGHTA and CDR2 is FQGNSA. This chain's CDR3 is CASSLSGTGNYGYTF. CDR3 coding DNA: TGTGCCAGCAGCTTGAGCGGGACGGGGAACTATGGCTACACCTTC.

In this sample, this clone turned up a few times. The chain couples TRBV18 to TRBJ2-1; TRBD1 matches at 8 bases. The CDR3 covers 21 residues. Germline assignment: CDR1 KGHSH and CDR2 LQKENI. V shed 0 bases, J shed 2 bases, and the junction held 18 bases outside the gene matches. In DNA form, the CDR3 reads TGTGCCAGCTCACCACCCGGCAGGGGGCTAACAAGCGGACGTCCCTACAATGAGCAGTTCTTC. Translation: CASSPPGRGLTSGRPYNEQFF.

This clone came up a few times. V is TRBV5-1 and J is TRBJ2-2; D might be TRBD2 (6 bases). Per the germline V gene, CDR1 is SGHRS and CDR2 is YFSETQ. The CDR3 has 14 amino acids. V dropped 0 bases and J dropped 5 bases, with 8 bases sitting between them. The CDR3 sequence is CASSLGLETGELFF. CDR3 coding DNA: TGCGCCAGCAGCTTGGGACTAGAGACCGGGGAGCTGTTTTTT.

The chain is built from TRBV4-2 and TRBJ1-2, with 7 positions matching TRBD1. The V segment lost 3 bases and the J segment 2 bases; nucleotides outside the gene matches: 3. This CDR3 has 14 amino acids. Germline V lookup: CDR1 LGHNA, CDR2 YNFKEQ. As DNA, the CDR3 is TGTGCCAGCAGCCATCTACAGGGGAACTATGGCTACACCTTC. Translated, it gives CASSHLQGNYGYTF.

This clone was seen more than once but under ten times. Other DNA sequences of this sample code for an identical CDR3. J is TRBJ2-7 and V is TRBV20-1; unclear D gene. CDR1 and CDR2 (germline): DFQATT, SNEGSKA (reference sequence). Trimming shortened V by 6 bases and J by 5 bases, and 5 bases separated the two germline ends. The CDR3 has 9 amino acids. CDR3 coding DNA: TGCAGTGCGGGAAACGAGCAGTACTTC. Amino acid sequence: CSAGNEQYF.

V and J are TRBV6-1 and TRBJ2-7; the match to TRBD1 covers 7 bases. Germline values: CDR1 MNHNS, CDR2 SASEGT. The junction had 5 bases not matched to a gene; V was cut back by 5 bases and J by 4 bases. The CDR3 totals 13 residues. As DNA, the CDR3 is TGTGCCAGCAGTACCGACAGGGCGTACGAGCAGTACTTC. Translated, it gives CASSTDRAYEQYF.

This chain joins TRBV18 and TRBJ2-3; the D is unclear. V lost 4 bases and J lost 7, with 9 bases in between. Germline V gene sequence: CDR1 KGHSH, CDR2 LQKENI. The CDR3 totals 12 residues. CDR3 in amino acids: CASSQRLYTQYF. The CDR3 DNA follows: TGTGCCAGCTCACAAAGACTTTATACGCAGTATTTT.

This sequence joins TRBV7-9 and TRBJ1-4; D may be TRBD1 (5 bases). V was clipped by 5 bases and J by 8 bases, with 18 bases between them. The CDR3 totals 15 residues. Germline lookup yields CDR1 SEHNR and CDR2 FQNEAQ (reference sequence). The CDR3 protein is CASSRRGELGEKLFF. DNA of the CDR3: TGTGCCAGCAGCAGGAGAGGGGAGCTGGGGGAAAAACTGTTTTTT.

This clone was detected a few times. The gene calls are TRBV11-2 and TRBJ2-7; 9 nucleotides align to TRBD2. Germline V gene data show CDR1 as SGHAT and CDR2 as FQNNGV. The junction had 11 bases not matched to a gene; V was cut back by 4 bases and J by 7 bases. The length of the CDR3 is 15 residues. The DNA of the CDR3 is TGTGCCAGCAGCTCCCCGCGCGGGGGGGTCCCGGAGCAGTACTTC. Protein sequence: CASSSPRGGVPEQYF.

This chain connects TRBV6-6 to TRBJ1-1; D uncertain. This CDR3 contains 13 residues. With 5 bases removed from V and 1 base from J, the gap between germline ends came to 8 bases. Germline-derived CDR1 and CDR2 are MNHNY and SVGAGI (reference sequence). The CDR3 reads CASSTAENTEAFF. In DNA form, the CDR3 reads TGTGCCAGCAGTACGGCAGAGAACACTGAAGCTTTCTTT.

This clone occurred a few times. The rearrangement links TRBV15 to TRBJ2-3; 8 positions agree with TRBD2. Per the germline V gene, CDR1 is LNHNV and CDR2 is YYDKDF (reference sequence). This CDR3 contains 17 residues. V gave up 1 base and J gave up 2 bases; unmatched junction bases: 8. The CDR3 here is CATSRAPGLAATDTQYF. The CDR3 region has the DNA TGTGCCACCAGCAGAGCCCCAGGACTAGCAGCCACAGATACGCAGTATTTT.

The chain couples TRBV7-2 to TRBJ2-7; no clear D gene. V shed 4 bases and J shed 2 bases, with 12 bases lying between them. This CDR3 spans 14 amino acids. The germline V gene encodes CDR1 SGHTA and CDR2 FQGNSA. CDR3 residues: CASSSVWSPYEQYF. CDR3 in DNA: TGTGCCAGCAGCTCGGTTTGGTCCCCCTACGAGCAGTACTTC.

With respect to this clone: Other DNA sequences within the sample encode an identical CDR3. The rearrangement uses TRBV28 and TRBJ1-1; D is unclear. Germline-derived CDR1 and CDR2 are MDHEN and SYDVKM. The ends were cut back, 5 bases at V and 3 bases at J, with 7 bases in the middle. CDR3 size: 12 residues. This CDR3 is CASSLPHTEAFF. The CDR3 DNA is TGTGCCAGCAGTCTCCCGCACACTGAAGCTTTCTTT.